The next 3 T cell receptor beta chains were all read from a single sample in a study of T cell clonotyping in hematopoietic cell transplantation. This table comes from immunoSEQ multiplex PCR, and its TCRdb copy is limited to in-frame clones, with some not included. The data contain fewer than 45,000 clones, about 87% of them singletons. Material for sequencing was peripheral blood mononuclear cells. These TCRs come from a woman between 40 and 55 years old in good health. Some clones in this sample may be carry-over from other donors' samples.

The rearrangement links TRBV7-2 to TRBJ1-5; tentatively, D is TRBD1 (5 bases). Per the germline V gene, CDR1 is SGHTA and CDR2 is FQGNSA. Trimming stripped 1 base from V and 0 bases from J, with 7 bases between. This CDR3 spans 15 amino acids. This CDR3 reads CASSLVQGSNQPQHF. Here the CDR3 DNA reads TGTGCCAGCAGCTTAGTCCAGGGTAGCAATCAGCCCCAGCATTTT.

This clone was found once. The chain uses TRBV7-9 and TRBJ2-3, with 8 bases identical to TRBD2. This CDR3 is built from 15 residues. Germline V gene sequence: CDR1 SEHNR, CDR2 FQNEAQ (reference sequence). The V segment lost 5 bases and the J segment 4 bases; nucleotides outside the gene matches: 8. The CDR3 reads CASSHSGEGADTQYF. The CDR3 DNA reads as TGTGCCAGCAGCCATAGCGGGGAAGGAGCAGATACGCAGTATTTT.

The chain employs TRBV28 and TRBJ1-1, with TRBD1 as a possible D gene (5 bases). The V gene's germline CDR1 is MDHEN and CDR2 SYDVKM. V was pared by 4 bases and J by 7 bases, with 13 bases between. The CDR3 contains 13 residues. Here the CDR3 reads CASSSPGRGEAFF. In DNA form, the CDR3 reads TGTGCCAGCAGTTCCCCAGGGAGAGGTGAAGCTTTCTTT.